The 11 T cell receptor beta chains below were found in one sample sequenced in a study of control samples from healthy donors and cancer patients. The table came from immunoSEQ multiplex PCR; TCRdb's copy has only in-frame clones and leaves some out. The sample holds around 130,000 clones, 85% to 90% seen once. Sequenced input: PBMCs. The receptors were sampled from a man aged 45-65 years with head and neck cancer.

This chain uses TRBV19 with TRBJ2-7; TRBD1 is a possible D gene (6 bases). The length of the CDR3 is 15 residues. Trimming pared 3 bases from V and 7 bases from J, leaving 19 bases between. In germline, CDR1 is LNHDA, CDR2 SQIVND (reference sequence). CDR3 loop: CASSIVPSGAREQYF. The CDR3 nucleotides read TGTGCCAGTAGTATCGTCCCGTCAGGGGCCAGGGAGCAGTACTTC.

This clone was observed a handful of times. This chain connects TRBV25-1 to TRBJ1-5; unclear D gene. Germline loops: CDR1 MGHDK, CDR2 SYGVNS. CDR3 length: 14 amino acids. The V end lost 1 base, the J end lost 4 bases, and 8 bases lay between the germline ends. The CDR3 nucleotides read TGTGCCAGCAGTGAATTTATCTTAAATCAGCCCCAGCATTTT. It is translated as CASSEFILNQPQHF.

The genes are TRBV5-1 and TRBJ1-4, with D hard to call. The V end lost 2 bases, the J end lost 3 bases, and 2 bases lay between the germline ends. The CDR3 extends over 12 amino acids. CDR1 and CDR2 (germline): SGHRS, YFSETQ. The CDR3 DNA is TGCGCCAGCAGCTTCCCTAATGAAAAACTGTTTTTT. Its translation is CASSFPNEKLFF.

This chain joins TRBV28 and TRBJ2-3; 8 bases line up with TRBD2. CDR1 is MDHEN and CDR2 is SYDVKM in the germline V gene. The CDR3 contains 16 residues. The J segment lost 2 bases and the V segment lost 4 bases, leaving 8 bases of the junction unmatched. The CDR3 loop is CASSSFLLADTDTQYF. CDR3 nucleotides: TGTGCCAGCAGTTCTTTCCTACTAGCGGACACAGATACGCAGTATTTT.

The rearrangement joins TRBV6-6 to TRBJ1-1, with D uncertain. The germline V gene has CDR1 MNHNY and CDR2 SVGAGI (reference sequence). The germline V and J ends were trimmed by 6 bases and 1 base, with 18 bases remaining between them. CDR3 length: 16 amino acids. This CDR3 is CASRKLDGPRNTEAFF. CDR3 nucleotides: TGTGCCAGCAGGAAACTCGACGGCCCTAGGAACACTGAAGCTTTCTTT.

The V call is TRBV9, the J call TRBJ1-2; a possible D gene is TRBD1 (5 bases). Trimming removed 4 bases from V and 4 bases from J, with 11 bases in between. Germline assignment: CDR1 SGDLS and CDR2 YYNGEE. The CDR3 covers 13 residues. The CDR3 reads CASSPGTAYGYTF. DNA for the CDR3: TGTGCCAGCAGCCCCGGGACGGCCTATGGCTACACCTTC. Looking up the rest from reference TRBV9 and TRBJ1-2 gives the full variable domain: DSGVTQTPKHLITATGQRVTLRCSPRSGDLSVYWYQQSLDQGLQFLIQYYNGEERAKGNILERFSAQQFPDLHSELNLSSLELGDSALYFCASSPGTAYGYTFGSGTRLTVV.

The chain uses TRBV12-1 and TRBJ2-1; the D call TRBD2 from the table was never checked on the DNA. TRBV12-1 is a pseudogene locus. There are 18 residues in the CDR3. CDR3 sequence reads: CASSFVTSGRNPYNEQFF. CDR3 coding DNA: TGTGCCAGCAGCTTTGTTACTAGCGGGAGGAATCCCTACAATGAGCAGTTCTTC.

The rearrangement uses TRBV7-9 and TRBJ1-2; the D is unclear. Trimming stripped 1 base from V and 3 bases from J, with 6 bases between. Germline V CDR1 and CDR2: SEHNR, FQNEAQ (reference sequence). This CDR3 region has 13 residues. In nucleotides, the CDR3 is TGTGCCAGCAGCTTAGAACCAGACTATGGCTACACCTTC. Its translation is CASSLEPDYGYTF.

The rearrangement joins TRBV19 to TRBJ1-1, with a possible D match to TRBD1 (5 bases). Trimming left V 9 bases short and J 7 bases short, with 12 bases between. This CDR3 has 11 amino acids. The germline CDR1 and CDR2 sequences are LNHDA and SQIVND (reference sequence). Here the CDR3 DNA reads TGTGCCAGCGCCGGGACGGTTGAAGCTTTCTTT. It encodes CASAGTVEAFF.

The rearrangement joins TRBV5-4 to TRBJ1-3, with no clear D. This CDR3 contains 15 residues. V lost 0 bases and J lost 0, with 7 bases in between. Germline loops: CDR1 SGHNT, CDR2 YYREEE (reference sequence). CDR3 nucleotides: TGTGCCAGCAGCTTGGCCGGCTACTCTGGAAACACCATATATTTT. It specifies CASSLAGYSGNTIYF.

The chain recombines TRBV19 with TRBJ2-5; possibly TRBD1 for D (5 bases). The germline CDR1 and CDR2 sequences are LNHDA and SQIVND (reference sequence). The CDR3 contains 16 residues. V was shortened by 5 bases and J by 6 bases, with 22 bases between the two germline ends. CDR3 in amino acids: CASSDNRQRGLQTQYF. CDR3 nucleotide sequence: TGTGCCAGTAGTGACAACAGGCAAAGGGGTCTCCAGACCCAGTACTTC.